This T cell receptor beta chain is from a study of blood T cell repertoires in COVID-19. Turning to the study itself: Samples representing acute and convalescent COVID-19 were sourced from the United States, Italy and Spain. PBMCs, B-cell-depleted T cells, or T cells provided the cDNA or gDNA that made up the material.

Per the study methods: Amplification from reference gene primers served as the basis for estimated nucleated cell counts. The data were produced by immunoSEQ multiplex PCR, yet TCRdb's version contains in-frame clones alone and is incomplete. That table gives V, J and clone size, and the DNA gave D and trimming. The sample has tens of thousands of clones, 70% to 90% seen once. Germline-derived CDR1 and CDR2 are DFQATT and SNEGSKA (reference sequence). CDR3 length equals 11 residues. The V gene lost 3 bases and the J gene lost 5 bases, with 5 bases spanning the gap. This sequence joins TRBV20-1 and TRBJ2-1; D remains unclear. This clonotype originated in a woman aged 55-70 years with acute or convalescent COVID-19. The sequencing sample was made of peripheral blood. The CDR3 reads CSARANNEQFF. The DNA for the CDR3 is TGCAGTGCTAGGGCCAACAATGAGCAGTTCTTC.